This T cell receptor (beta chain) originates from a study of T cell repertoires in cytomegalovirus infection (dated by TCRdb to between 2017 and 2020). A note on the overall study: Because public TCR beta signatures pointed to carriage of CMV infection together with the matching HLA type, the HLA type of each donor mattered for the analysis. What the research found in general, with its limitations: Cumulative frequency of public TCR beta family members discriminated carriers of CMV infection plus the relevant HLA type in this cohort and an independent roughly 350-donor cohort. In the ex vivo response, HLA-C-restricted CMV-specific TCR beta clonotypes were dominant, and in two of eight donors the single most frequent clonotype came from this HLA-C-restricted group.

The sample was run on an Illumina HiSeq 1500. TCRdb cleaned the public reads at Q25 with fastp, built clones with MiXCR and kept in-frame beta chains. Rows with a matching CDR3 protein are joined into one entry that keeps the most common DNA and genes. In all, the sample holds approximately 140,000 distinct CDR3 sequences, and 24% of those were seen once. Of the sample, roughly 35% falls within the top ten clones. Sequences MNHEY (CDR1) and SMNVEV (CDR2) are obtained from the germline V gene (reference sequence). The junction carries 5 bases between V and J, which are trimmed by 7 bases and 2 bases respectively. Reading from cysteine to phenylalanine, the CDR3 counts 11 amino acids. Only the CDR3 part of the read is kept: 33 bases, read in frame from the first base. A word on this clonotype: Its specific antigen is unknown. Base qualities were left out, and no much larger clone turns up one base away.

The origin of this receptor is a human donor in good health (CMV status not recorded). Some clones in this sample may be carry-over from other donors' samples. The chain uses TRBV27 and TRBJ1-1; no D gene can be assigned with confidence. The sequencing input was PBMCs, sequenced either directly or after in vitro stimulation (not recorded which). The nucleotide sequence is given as TGTGCCAGCATGCTAAACACTGAAGCTTTCTTT. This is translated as CASMLNTEAFF.